This is a list of T cell receptor beta chains from one sample in a study of beta chain features in type 1 diabetes. The data were produced by immunoSEQ multiplex PCR, yet TCRdb's version contains in-frame clones alone and is incomplete. Counted here are roughly 230,000 clones, roughly 10% occurring once; the ten biggest clones make up approximately 0.015%. Material: naive CD4+ T cells from blood. The origin of the receptors is a man in his thirties or forties with type 1 diabetes. Both conserved end residues are part of each CDR3. A D gene is named only where the DNA matches it firmly.

>TRBV5-4|NA|TRBJ2-5
CASADRNEETQYF
>TRBV7-3|NA|TRBJ1-1
CASSLRGDTEAFF
>TRBV30|TRBD1|TRBJ1-3
CAWRATWDRGGNTIYF
>TRBV6-6|NA|TRBJ1-6
CASSYSRVGSPLHF
>TRBV28|TRBD1|TRBJ1-2
CASTGGQGNYGYTF
>TRBV9|TRBD2|TRBJ2-2
CASSPRGDGNTGELFF
>TRBV5-1|NA|TRBJ2-5
CASTPTVQETQYF
>TRBV18|NA|TRBJ1-2
CASSPEEDYGYTF
>TRBV21-1|NA|TRBJ1-5
CARSTGANQPQHF
>TRBV6-1|TRBD2|TRBJ2-1
CASSEGTSGYNEQFF
>TRBV19|TRBD2|TRBJ2-2
CATLAGTRDTGELFF
>TRBV5-1|TRBD1|TRBJ2-5
CASSWGTGAQETQYF
>TRBV6-1|NA|TRBJ2-5
CASSRQSLKETQYF
>TRBV2|NA|TRBJ1-6
CASSDPQGSASPLHF
>TRBV25-1|NA|TRBJ2-1
CASSEDSYNEQFF
>TRBV18|NA|TRBJ2-1
CASSGSSYNEQFF
>TRBV6-5|NA|TRBJ2-7
CATSQGHEQYF
>TRBV29-1|TRBD1|TRBJ2-3
CSVDRDRGGDTQYF
>TRBV5-1|NA|TRBJ2-3
CASSALAPTFQTTDTQYF
>TRBV28|NA|TRBJ1-2
CASCKGDYGYTF
>TRBV9|NA|TRBJ2-1
CASSGSGVYNEQFF
>TRBV29-1|TRBD2|TRBJ2-5
CSVSGGQETQYF
>TRBV5-1|TRBD2|TRBJ2-3
CASSYVSGGSTDTQYF
>TRBV7-7|TRBD1|TRBJ2-5
CASSSGQGSQETQYF
>TRBV9|TRBD2|TRBJ2-5
CASSVATSGGAGETQYF
>TRBV5-6|TRBD1|TRBJ2-1
CASSFRDRGYNEQFF
>TRBV5-1|NA|TRBJ1-2
CASSWEDGSNYGYTF
>TRBV19|TRBD1|TRBJ1-2
CASSLQRQGWDGYTF
>TRBV30|NA|TRBJ1-2
CAWSPGGANYGYTF
>TRBV6-6|NA|TRBJ1-2
CASSRVIRHLNYGYTF
>TRBV23-1|NA|TRBJ1-1
CARISPPNTEAFF
>TRBV5-4|NA|TRBJ1-5
CASSPGQLHNQPQHF
>TRBV30|NA|TRBJ1-6
CAWKPELYNSPLHF
>TRBV11-2|NA|TRBJ2-7
CASGSYEQYF
>TRBV6-6|NA|TRBJ2-3
CATSVSTDTQYF
>TRBV9|NA|TRBJ2-2
CASSRGGELFF
>TRBV10-3|TRBD1|TRBJ1-3
CAISGGAGNTIYF
>TRBV2|NA|TRBJ2-5
CASSDRGETQYF
>TRBV5-4|TRBD2|TRBJ2-3
CASSRLAGGRADTQYF
>TRBV7-6|NA|TRBJ2-7
CASSPLLGRDEQYF
>TRBV7-3|TRBD2|TRBJ2-7
CASSGGLAGQEQYF
>TRBV5-4|NA|TRBJ2-1
CASSLEVMAGLGNEQFF
>TRBV30|TRBD2|TRBJ2-2
CAWKGLVYGELFF
>TRBV2|TRBD1|TRBJ1-6
CASRRDSGNPLHF
>TRBV19|NA|TRBJ1-5
CASSILLNQPQHF
>TRBV5-4|NA|TRBJ1-2
CASTDSLANYGYTF
>TRBV7-2|NA|TRBJ1-4
CASSPGWTNEKLFF
>TRBV20-1|TRBD1|TRBJ1-2
CSLLTGYGYTF
>TRBV29-1|NA|NA
CSVLQTAYEQYF
>TRBV18|NA|TRBJ1-5
CASSPYTRGSNQPQHF